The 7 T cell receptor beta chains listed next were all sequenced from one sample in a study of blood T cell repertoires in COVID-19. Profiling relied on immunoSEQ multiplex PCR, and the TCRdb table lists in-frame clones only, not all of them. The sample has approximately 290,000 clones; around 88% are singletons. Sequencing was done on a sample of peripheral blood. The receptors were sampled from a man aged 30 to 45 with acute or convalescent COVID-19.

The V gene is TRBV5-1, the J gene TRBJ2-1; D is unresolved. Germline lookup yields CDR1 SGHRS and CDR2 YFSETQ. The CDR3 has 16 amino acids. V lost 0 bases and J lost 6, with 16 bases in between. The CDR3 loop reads CASSLVPAQSGNEQFF. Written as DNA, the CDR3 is TGCGCCAGCAGCTTGGTTCCTGCCCAATCGGGCAATGAGCAGTTCTTC.

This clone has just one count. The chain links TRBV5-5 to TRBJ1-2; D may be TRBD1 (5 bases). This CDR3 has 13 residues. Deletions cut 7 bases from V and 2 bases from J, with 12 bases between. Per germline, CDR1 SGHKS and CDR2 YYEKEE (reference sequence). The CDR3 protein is CASSGQGNYGYTF. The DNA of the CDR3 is TGTGCCAGCTCCGGGCAGGGAAACTATGGCTACACCTTC. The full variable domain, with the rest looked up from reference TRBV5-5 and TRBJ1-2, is DAGVTQSPTHLIKTRGQQVTLRCSPISGHKSVSWYQQVLGQGPQFIFQYYEKEERGRGNFPDRFSARQFPNYSSELNVNALLLGDSALYLCASSGQGNYGYTFGSGTRLTVV.

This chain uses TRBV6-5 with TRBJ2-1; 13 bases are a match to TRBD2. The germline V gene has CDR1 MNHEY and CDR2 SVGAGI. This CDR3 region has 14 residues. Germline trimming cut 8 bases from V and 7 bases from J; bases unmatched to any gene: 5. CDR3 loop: CASPGTSGENEQFF. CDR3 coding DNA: TGTGCCAGCCCCGGGACTAGCGGGGAAAATGAGCAGTTCTTC.

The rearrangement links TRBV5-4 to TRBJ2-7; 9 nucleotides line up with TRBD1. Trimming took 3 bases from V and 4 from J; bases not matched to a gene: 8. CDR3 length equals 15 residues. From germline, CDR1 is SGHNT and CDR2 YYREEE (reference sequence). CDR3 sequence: CASSSAGTGMYEQYF. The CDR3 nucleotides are TGTGCCAGCAGCTCCGCCGGGACAGGGATGTACGAGCAGTACTTC.

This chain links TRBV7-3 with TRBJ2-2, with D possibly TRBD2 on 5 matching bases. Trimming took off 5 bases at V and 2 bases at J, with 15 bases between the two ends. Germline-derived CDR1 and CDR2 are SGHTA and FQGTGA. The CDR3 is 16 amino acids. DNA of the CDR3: TGTGCCAGCAGCCACAGTAGTCGGGGAAACACCGGGGAGCTGTTTTTT. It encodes CASSHSSRGNTGELFF.

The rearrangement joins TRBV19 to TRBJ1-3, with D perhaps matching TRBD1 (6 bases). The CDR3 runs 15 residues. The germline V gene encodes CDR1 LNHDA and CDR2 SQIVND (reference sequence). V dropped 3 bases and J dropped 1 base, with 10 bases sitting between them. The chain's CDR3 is CASSIEDSSGNTIYF. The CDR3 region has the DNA TGTGCCAGTAGTATCGAGGACAGTTCTGGAAACACCATATATTTT.

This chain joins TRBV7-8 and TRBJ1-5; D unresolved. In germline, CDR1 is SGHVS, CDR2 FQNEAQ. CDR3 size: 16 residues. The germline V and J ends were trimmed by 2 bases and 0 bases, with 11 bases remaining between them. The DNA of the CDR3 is TGTGCCAGCAGCTTATCCGGACTGAATAGCAATCAGCCCCAGCATTTT. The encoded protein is CASSLSGLNSNQPQHF.